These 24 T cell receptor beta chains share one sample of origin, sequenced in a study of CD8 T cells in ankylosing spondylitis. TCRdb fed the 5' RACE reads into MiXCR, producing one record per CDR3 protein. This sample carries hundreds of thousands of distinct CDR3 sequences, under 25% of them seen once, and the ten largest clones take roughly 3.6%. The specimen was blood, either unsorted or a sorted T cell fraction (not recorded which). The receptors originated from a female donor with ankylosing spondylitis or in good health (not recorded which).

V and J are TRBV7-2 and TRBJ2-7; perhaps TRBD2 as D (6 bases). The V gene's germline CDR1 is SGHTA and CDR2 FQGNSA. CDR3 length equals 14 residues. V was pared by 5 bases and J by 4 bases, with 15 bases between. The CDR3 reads CASSRPERAYEQYF. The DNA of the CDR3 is TGTGCCAGCAGCCGTCCAGAGCGGGCGTACGAGCAGTACTTC. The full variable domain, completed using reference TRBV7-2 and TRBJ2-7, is GAGVSQSPSNKVTEKGKDVELRCDPISGHTALYWYRQSLGQGLEFLIYFQGNSAPDKSGLPSDRFSAERTGGSVSTLTIQRTQQEDSAVYLCASSRPERAYEQYFGPGTRLTVT.

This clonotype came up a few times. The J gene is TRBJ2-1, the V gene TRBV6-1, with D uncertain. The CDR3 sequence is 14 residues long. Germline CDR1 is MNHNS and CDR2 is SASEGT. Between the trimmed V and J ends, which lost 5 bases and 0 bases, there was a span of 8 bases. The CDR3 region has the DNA TGTGCCAGCAGTCGACTCTCCTCCTACAATGAGCAGTTCTTC. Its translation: CASSRLSSYNEQFF.

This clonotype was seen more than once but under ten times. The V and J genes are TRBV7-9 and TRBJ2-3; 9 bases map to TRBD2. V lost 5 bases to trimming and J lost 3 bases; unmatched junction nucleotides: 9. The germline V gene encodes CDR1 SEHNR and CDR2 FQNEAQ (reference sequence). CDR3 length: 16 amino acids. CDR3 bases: TGTGCCAGCAGCCTAATTCTAGCGGGAAAAACAGATACGCAGTATTTT. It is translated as CASSLILAGKTDTQYF.

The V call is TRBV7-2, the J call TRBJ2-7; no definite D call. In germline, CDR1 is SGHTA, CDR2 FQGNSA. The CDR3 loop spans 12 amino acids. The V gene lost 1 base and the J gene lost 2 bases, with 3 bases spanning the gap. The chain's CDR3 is CASSLDTYEQYF. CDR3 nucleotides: TGTGCCAGCAGCTTAGACACCTACGAGCAGTACTTC. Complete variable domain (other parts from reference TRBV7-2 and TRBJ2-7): GAGVSQSPSNKVTEKGKDVELRCDPISGHTALYWYRQSLGQGLEFLIYFQGNSAPDKSGLPSDRFSAERTGGSVSTLTIQRTQQEDSAVYLCASSLDTYEQYFGPGTRLTVT.

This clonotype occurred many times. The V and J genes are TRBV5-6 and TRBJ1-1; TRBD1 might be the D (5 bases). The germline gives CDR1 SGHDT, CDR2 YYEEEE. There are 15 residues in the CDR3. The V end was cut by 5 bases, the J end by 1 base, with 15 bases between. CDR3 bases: TGTGCCAGCAGAAGAGTCGACAGTCAGAACACTGAAGCTTTCTTT. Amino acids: CASRRVDSQNTEAFF.

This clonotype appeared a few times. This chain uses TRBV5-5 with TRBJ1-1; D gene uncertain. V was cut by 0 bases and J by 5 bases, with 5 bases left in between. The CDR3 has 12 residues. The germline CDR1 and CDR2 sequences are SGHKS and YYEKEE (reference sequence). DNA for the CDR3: TGTGCCAGCAGCTTGGAAAGGACTGAAGCTTTCTTT. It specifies CASSLERTEAFF.

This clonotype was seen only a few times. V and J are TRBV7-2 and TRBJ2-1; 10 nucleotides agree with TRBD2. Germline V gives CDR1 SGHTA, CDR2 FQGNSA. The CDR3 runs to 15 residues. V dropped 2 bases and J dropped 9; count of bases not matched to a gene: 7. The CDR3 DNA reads TGTGCCAGCAGCTTAAGTACTAGCGGGGTTAGTGAGCAGTTCTTC. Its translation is CASSLSTSGVSEQFF.

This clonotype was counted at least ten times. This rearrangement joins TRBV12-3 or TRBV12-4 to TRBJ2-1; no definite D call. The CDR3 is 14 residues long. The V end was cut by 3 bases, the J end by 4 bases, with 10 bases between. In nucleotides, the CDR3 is TGTGCCAGCAGTTTCCTACGGGCGTACAATGAGCAGTTCTTC. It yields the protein CASSFLRAYNEQFF.

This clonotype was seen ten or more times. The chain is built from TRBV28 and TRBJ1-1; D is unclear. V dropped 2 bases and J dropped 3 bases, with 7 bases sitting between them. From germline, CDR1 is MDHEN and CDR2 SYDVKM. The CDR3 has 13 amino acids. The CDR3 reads CASSLREYTEAFF. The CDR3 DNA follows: TGTGCCAGCAGTTTACGGGAGTACACTGAAGCTTTCTTT.

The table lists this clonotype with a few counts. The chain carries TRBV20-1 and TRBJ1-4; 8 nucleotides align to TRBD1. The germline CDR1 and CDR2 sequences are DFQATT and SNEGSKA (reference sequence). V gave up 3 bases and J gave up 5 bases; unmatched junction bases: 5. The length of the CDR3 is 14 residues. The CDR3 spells CSASLRDRNEKLFF. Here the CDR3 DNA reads TGCAGTGCTAGTCTGCGGGACAGGAATGAAAAACTGTTTTTT.

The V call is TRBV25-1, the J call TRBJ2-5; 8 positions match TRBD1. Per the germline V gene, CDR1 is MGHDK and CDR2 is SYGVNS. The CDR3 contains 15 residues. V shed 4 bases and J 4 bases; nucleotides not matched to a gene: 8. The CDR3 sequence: CASSGGTGVGETQYF. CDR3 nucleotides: TGTGCCAGCAGTGGGGGGACAGGCGTCGGAGAGACCCAGTACTTC.

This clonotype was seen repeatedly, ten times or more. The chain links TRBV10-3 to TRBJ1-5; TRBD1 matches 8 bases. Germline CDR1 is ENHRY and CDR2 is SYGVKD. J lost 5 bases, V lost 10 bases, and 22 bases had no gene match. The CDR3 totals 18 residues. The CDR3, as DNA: TGTGCCAAACCCGAAACGAGGACAGGGAAAAATAGGGATCAGCCCCAGCATTTT. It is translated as CAKPETRTGKNRDQPQHF.

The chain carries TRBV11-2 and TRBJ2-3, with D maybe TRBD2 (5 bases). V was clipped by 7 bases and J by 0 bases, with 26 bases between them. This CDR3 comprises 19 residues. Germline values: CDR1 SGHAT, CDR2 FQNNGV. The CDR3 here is CASNPMGFIGGFSTDTQYF. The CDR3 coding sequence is TGTGCCAGCAACCCCATGGGGTTTATAGGAGGCTTTAGCACAGATACGCAGTATTTT.

Here the CDR3 DNA reads TGCGCCAGCAGCACCGGGTGGGGCAGCTATTATGGCTACACCTTC. Its protein is CASSTGWGSYYGYTF. The rearrangement uses TRBV5-1 and TRBJ1-2; D is perhaps TRBD1 (5 bases). The ends were cut back, 4 bases at V and 5 bases at J, with 18 bases in the middle. The CDR3 runs 15 residues. Per germline, CDR1 SGHRS and CDR2 YFSETQ.

Here the CDR3 reads CASRPFRGANEKLFF. The CDR3 DNA is TGTGCCAGCAGGCCGTTCAGGGGAGCTAATGAAAAACTGTTTTTT. The chain uses TRBV27 and TRBJ1-4; D is possibly TRBD1 (6 bases). This CDR3 comprises 15 residues. The germline CDR1 and CDR2 sequences are MNHEY and SMNVEV (reference sequence). With 6 bases removed from V and 3 bases from J, the gap between germline ends came to 14 bases.

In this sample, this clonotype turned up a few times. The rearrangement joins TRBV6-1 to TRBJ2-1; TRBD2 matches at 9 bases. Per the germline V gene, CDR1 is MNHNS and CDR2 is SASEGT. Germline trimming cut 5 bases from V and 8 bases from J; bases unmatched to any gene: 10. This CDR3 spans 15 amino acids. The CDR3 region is CASSQTSGPTHEQFF. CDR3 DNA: TGTGCCAGCAGTCAGACTAGCGGCCCTACTCATGAGCAGTTCTTC.

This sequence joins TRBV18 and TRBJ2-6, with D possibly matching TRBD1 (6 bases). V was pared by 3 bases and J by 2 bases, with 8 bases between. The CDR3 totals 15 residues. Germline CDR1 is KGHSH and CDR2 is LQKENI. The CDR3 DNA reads TGTGCCAGCTCACCCGCAGGGGCTGGGGCCAACGTCCTGACTTTC. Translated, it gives CASSPAGAGANVLTF.

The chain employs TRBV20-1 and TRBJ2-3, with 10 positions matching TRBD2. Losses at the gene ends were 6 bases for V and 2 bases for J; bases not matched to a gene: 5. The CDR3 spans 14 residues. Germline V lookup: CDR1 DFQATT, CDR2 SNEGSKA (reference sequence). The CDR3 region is CSAVAGGYTDTQYF. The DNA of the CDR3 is TGCAGTGCCGTAGCGGGAGGTTACACAGATACGCAGTATTTT.

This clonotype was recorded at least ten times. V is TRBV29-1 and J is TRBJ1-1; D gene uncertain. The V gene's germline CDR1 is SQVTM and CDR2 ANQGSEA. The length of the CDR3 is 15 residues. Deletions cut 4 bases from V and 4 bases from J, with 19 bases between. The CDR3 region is CSVAYKGRGSTEAFF. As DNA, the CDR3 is TGCAGCGTTGCCTACAAGGGCCGGGGTAGCACTGAAGCTTTCTTT.

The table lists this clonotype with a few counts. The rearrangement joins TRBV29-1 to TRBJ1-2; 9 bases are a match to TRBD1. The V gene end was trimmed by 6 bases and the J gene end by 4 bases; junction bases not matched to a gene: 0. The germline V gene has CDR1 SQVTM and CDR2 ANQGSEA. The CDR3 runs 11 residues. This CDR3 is CSVGQGYGYTF. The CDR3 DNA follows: TGCAGCGTGGGACAGGGCTATGGCTACACCTTC.

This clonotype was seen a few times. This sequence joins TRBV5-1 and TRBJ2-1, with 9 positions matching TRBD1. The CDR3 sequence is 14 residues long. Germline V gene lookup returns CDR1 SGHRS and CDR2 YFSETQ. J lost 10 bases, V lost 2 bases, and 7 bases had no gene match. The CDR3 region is CASSFGDRVQEQFF. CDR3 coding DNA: TGCGCCAGCAGCTTTGGGGACAGGGTACAGGAGCAGTTCTTC.

CDR3 loop: CASNTIPDTEAFF. The DNA of the CDR3 is TGTGCCAGCAATACGATTCCGGACACTGAAGCTTTCTTT. The chain couples TRBV12-3 or TRBV12-4 to TRBJ1-1; D is uncertain. This CDR3 spans 13 amino acids. Trimming removed 7 bases at V and 3 bases at J, with 12 bases between.

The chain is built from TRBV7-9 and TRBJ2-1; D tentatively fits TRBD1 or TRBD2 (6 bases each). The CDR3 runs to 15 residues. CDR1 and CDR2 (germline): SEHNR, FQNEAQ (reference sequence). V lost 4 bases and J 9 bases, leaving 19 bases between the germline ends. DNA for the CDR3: TGTGCCAGCAGCTGGGCCGGGACTGGAGGGGGTGAGCAGTTCTTC. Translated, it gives CASSWAGTGGGEQFF.

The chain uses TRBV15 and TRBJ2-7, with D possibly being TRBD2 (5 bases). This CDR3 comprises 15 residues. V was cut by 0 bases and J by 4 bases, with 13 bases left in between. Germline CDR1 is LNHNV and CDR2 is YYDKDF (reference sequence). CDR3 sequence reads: CATSRDYSGPYEQYF. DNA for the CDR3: TGTGCCACCAGCAGAGATTACAGCGGACCATACGAGCAGTACTTC.